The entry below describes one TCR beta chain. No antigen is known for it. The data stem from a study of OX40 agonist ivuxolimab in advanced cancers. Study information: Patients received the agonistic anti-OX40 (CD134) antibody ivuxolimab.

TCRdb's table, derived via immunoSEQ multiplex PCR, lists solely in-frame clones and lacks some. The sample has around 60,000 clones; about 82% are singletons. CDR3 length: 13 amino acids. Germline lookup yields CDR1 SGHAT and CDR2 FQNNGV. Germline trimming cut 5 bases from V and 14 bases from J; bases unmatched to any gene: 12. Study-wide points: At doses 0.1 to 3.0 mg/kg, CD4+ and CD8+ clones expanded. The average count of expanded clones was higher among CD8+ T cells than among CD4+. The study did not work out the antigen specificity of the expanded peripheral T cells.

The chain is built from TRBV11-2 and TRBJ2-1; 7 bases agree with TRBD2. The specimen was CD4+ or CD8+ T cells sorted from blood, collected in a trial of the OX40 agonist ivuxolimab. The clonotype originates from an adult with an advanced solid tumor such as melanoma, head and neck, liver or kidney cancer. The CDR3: CASSASTSTLEFF. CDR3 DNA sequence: TGTGCCAGCAGCGCCTCGACTAGCACTCTCGAGTTCTTC. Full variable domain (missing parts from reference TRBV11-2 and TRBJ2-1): EAGVAQSPRYKIIEKRQSVAFWCNPISGHATLYWYQQILGQGPKLLIQFQNNGVVDDSQLPKDRFSAERLKGVDSTLKIQPAKLEDSAVYLCASSASTSTLEFFGPGTRLTVL.